Reported below is one T cell receptor (beta chain). Trimming stripped 3 bases from V and 8 bases from J, with 17 bases between. CDR3 length: 15 residues. The germline V gene encodes CDR1 SGHVS and CDR2 FNYEAQ. The data are from a study of blood T cell repertoires in COVID-19. During active infection, Seattle patients enrolled and were then monitored through disease. Sequenced by immunoSEQ multiplex PCR; TCRdb stores in-frame clones only, minus some. Of a few hundred thousand clones in the sample, 90% were seen once. The source is a woman aged 40 to 50 with COVID-19, enrolled during active disease. This chain joins TRBV7-6 and TRBJ2-1; D is possibly TRBD2 (6 bases). Sequenced material: peripheral blood. CDR3 residues: CASSFRVGSIDEQFF. CDR3 in DNA: TGTGCCAGCAGCTTTCGAGTCGGGAGTATCGATGAGCAGTTCTTC.